Sequencing of this T cell receptor beta chain was carried out in a study of technical replicates of blood from several donors. Repertoires were generated with immunoSEQ multiplex PCR, while TCRdb's copy carries only in-frame clones and drops some. The sample lists about 56,000 clones, 90% to 95% occurring once. The germline V gene encodes CDR1 SGHRS and CDR2 YFSETQ. Trimming took 5 bases from V and 8 from J, leaving 17 bases between them. The length of the CDR3 is 14 residues. This receptor was taken from a human donor in good health. Some clones in this sample may be carry-over from other donors' samples. The chain links TRBV5-1 to TRBJ2-1, with D possibly being TRBD2 (7 bases). The specimen was PBMCs. DNA of the CDR3: TGCGCCAGCAGTCGTTCGGGGGGCTTCGATGAGCAGTTCTTC. Amino acids: CASSRSGGFDEQFF. The variable domain in full, completed from reference TRBV5-1 and TRBJ2-1, reads KAGVTQTPRYLIKTRGQQVTLSCSPISGHRSVSWYQQTPGQGLQFLFEYFSETQRNKGNFPGRFSGRQFSNSRSEMNVSTLELGDSALYLCASSRSGGFDEQFFGPGTRLTVL.